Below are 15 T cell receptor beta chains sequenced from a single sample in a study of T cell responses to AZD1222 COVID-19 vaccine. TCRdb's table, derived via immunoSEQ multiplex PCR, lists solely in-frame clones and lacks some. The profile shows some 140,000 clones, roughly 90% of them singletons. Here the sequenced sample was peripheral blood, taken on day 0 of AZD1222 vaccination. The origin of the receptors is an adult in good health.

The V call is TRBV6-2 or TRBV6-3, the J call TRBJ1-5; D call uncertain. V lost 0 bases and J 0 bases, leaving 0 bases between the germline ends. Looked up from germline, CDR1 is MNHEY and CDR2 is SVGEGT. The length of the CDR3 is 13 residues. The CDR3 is CASSYSSNQPQHF. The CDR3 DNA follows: TGTGCCAGCAGTTACTCTAGCAATCAGCCCCAGCATTTT.

CDR3 loop: CSVEWTGNEQFF. The CDR3, as DNA: TGCAGCGTTGAATGGACGGGCAATGAGCAGTTCTTC. The chain links TRBV29-1 to TRBJ2-1; the D is unclear. V dropped 2 bases and J dropped 6 bases, with 8 bases sitting between them. From germline, CDR1 is SQVTM and CDR2 ANQGSEA. This CDR3 spans 12 amino acids.

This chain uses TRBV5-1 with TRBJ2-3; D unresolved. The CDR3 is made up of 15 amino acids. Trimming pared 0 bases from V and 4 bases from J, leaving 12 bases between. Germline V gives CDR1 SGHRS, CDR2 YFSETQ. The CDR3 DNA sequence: TGCGCCAGCAGCTTGGTTGGGCAGGTCTCAGATACGCAGTATTTT. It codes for CASSLVGQVSDTQYF. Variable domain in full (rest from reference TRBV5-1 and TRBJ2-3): KAGVTQTPRYLIKTRGQQVTLSCSPISGHRSVSWYQQTPGQGLQFLFEYFSETQRNKGNFPGRFSGRQFSNSRSEMNVSTLELGDSALYLCASSLVGQVSDTQYFGPGTRLTVL.

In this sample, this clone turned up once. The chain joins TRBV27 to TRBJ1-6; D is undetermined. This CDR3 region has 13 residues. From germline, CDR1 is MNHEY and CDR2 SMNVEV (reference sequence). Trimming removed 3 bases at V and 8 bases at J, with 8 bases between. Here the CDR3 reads CASSFNSDSPLHF. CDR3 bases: TGTGCCAGCAGTTTTAATTCGGATTCACCCCTCCACTTT.

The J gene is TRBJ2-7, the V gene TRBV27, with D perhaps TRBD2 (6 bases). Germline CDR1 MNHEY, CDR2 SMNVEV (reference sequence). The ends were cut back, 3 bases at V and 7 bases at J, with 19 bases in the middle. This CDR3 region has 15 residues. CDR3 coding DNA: TGTGCCAGCAGTTTCCTCGCCCAAAGGAGCGGGGAGCAGTACTTC. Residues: CASSFLAQRSGEQYF.

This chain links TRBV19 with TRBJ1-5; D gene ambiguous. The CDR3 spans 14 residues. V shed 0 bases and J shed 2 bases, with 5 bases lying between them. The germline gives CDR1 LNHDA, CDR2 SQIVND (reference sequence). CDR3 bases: TGTGCCAGTAGTATAGACCAGGGCAATCAGCCCCAGCATTTT. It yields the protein CASSIDQGNQPQHF.

CDR3 residues: CASSPQGGGTEAFF. The CDR3 coding sequence is TGTGCCAGCAGCCCCCAGGGCGGGGGTACTGAAGCTTTCTTT. The chain combines TRBV3-1 (or the pseudogene TRBV3-2) with TRBJ1-1; possible D gene TRBD1, 5 bases. From germline, CDR1 is LGHDT and CDR2 YNNKEL (reference sequence). Trimming shortened V by 4 bases and J by 5 bases, and 14 bases separated the two germline ends. The CDR3 consists of 14 residues.

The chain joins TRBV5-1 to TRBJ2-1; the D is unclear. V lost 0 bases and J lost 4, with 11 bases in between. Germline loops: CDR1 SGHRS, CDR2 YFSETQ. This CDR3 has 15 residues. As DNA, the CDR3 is TGCGCCAGCAGCTTGGAGGGTCAGAGTTACAATGAGCAGTTCTTC. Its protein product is CASSLEGQSYNEQFF.

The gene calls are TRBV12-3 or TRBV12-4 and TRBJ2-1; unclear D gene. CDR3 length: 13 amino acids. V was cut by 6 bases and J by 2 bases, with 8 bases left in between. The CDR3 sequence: CASSFWTYNEQFF. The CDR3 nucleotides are TGTGCCAGCAGCTTCTGGACCTACAATGAGCAGTTCTTC.

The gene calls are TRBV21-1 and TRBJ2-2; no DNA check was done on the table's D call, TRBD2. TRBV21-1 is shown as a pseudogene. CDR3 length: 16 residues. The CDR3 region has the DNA TGTGCCAGCTCGCCTTTCGGGAGAAGGGACACCGGGGAGCTGTTTTTT. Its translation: CASSPFGRRDTGELFF.

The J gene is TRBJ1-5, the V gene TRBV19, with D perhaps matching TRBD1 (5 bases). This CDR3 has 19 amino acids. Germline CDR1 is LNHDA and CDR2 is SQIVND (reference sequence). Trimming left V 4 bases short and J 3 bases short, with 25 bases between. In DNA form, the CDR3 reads TGTGCCAGTAGTACACGTCCCCCGATGACAGCGGAGGTCAATCAGCCCCAGCATTTT. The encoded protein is CASSTRPPMTAEVNQPQHF.

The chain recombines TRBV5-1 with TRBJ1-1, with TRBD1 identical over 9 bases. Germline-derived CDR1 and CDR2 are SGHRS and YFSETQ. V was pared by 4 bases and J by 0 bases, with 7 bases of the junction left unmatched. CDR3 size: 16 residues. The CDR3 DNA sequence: TGCGCCAGCAGCCCCGCACAGGGGGCGGTGAACACTGAAGCTTTCTTT. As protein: CASSPAQGAVNTEAFF.

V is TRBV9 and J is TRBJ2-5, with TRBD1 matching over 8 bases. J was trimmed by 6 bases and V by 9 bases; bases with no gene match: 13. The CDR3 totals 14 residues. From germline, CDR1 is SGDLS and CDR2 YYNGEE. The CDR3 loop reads CAMFRTGIGKTQYF. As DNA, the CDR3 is TGTGCCATGTTCCGGACAGGGATTGGTAAGACCCAGTACTTC.

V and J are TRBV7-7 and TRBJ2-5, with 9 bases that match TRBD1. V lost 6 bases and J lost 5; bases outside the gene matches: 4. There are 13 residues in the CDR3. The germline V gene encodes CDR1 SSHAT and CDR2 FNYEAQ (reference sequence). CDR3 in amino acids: CASSRDRDETQYF. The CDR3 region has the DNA TGTGCCAGCAGTCGGGACAGGGATGAGACCCAGTACTTC.

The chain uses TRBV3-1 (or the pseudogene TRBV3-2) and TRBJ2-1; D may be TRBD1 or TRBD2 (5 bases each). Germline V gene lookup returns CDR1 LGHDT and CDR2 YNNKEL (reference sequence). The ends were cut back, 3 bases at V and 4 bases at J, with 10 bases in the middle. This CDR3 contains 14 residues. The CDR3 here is CASSQRGVYNEQFF. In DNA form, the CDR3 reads TGTGCCAGCAGCCAGAGGGGCGTTTACAATGAGCAGTTCTTC.